This is a list of T cell receptor beta chains from one sample in a study of OX40 agonist ivuxolimab in advanced cancers. The repertoire was sequenced with immunoSEQ multiplex PCR; TCRdb's copy has only in-frame clones and lacks some. Of about 62,000 clones listed, roughly nine tenths are singletons. The sequenced sample was CD4+ or CD8+ T cells sorted from blood, obtained in a trial of the OX40 agonist ivuxolimab. Every receptor here comes from an adult with an advanced solid tumor such as melanoma, head and neck, liver or kidney cancer. Each CDR3 is given with its conserved first and last residue. The order of the fields is V gene, clone size, J gene, CDR3 length, CDR3 protein. The size field is filled for only some rows; it gives once, few, many or a size class.

TRBV7-3	.	TRBJ2-1	15	CASRASGGSYNEQFF
TRBV29-1	.	TRBJ2-5	12	CSALTDMETQYF
TRBV6-5	.	TRBJ1-5	12	CASSAGNQPQHF
TRBV19	.	TRBJ2-1	16	CASSPPSSGRANEQFF
TRBV2	.	TRBJ2-5	15	CASSVQGPSLETQYF
TRBV30	.	TRBJ2-5	16	CAWTSGTSGGSGTQYF
TRBV4-1	.	TRBJ1-6	15	CASSQERVTNSPLHF
TRBV14	once	TRBJ2-2	20	CASSLPLSSTSGSTLGELFF
TRBV5-1	.	TRBJ2-5	17	CASSLVGTGANQETQYF
TRBV5-6	.	TRBJ1-6	16	CASSPLAGTGNSPLHF
TRBV6-5	.	TRBJ2-1	15	CASSRVGAGGGEQFF
TRBV5-1	.	TRBJ1-3	14	CASSPDRERNTIYF
TRBV7-2	.	TRBJ1-1	13	CASSLVLNTEAFF
TRBV19	.	TRBJ1-1	13	CASGQARHTEAFF
TRBV5-4	.	TRBJ2-2	17	CASSRGQVVVGTGELFF
TRBV2	.	TRBJ1-2	15	CASSVSQGASYGYTF
TRBV4-2	.	TRBJ1-2	15	CASSQGPATVGDYTF
TRBV29-1	.	TRBJ2-1	10	CSAEAETQFF
TRBV2	.	TRBJ1-1	14	CASSERQGGTEAFF
TRBV27	.	TRBJ2-5	15	CASRIRQGGLETQYF
TRBV19	.	TRBJ2-3	17	CASSMVAGRLSTDTQYF
TRBV27	few	TRBJ2-1	14	CASSLTRGANEQFF
TRBV5-1	.	TRBJ2-2	15	CASRTSGVNTGELFF
TRBV18	.	TRBJ1-2	17	CASSPTGTGGWWDGYTF
TRBV30	.	TRBJ1-6	15	CAWSVRQTYNSPLHF
TRBV27	few	TRBJ2-7	13	CASSSNTVDEQYF
TRBV30	.	TRBJ2-2	19	CAWSARNRLAGGNTGELFF
TRBV27	.	TRBJ2-3	17	CASRRLAGGRQVDTQYF
TRBV19	once	TRBJ2-6	16	CASKFQGPSGANVLTF
TRBV7-2	.	TRBJ2-7	16	CASSLIGGTGSYEQYF
TRBV21-1	.	TRBJ2-7	14	CASSKGQAAYEQYF
TRBV5-8	.	TRBJ2-6	12	CATLSGANVLTF
TRBV30	once	TRBJ2-4	11	CAWGRMDIQYF
TRBV9	.	TRBJ2-1	17	CASSVVGTSGDHNEQFF
TRBV5-1	.	TRBJ2-5	17	CASSSGLAFGSRETQYF
TRBV5-4	.	TRBJ1-2	13	CASSLGGGYGYTF